The entry that follows covers one T cell receptor beta chain sequence. The antigen remains undetermined. The data belong to a study of cytomegalovirus exposure and HLA in healthy donors. In germline, CDR1 is MNHEY, CDR2 SVGAGI. V lost 6 bases and J lost 0; bases outside the gene matches: 6. There are 15 residues in the CDR3. Findings and caveats of the study: Investigators reported 150 to 200 TCR beta chains as tied to cytomegalovirus.

PCR amplification relied on 60 Vbeta primers (plus 13 Jbeta primers). The table came from immunoSEQ multiplex PCR; TCRdb's copy has only in-frame clones and leaves some out. The table includes approximately 170,000 clones, more than 80% detected once. The rearrangement uses TRBV6-5 and TRBJ2-7; TRBD2 matches at 9 bases. The sequenced sample was PBMCs. The receptor's source is a woman aged 18-29 years in good health and CMV-seronegative. As DNA, the CDR3 is TGTGCCAGCAGAAGACTAGCGGAAAGCTCCTACGAGCAGTACTTC. Its translation: CASRRLAESSYEQYF.